This T cell receptor beta chain was identified in a study of T-cell reconstitution after alpha-beta-depleted transplantation in children. Unique molecular identifiers featured in how the TCRbeta library was prepared. TCRdb re-derived calls from the PCR reads in MiXCR, one entry per CDR3 protein. Seen here are hundreds of thousands of distinct CDR3 sequences, approximately 17% observed once, and the top ten hold 40% to 50%. The germline V and J ends were trimmed by 4 bases and 1 base, with 13 bases remaining between them. The CDR3 length is 15 residues. Per the germline V gene, CDR1 is KGHSH and CDR2 is LQKENI. Findings of the study overall: Newly made T cells mostly supplied T-cell counts and diversity one year after transplant. Recipient T cells and thymic progenitors that survived gave rise to the high TCRbeta diversity observed at day 60 in some patients.

Comment on this clonotype: Its cognate antigen is unknown.

Specimen: PBMCs, mostly from graft donor cells, collected 360 days after TCRalphabeta/CD19-depleted stem cell transplant. The TCR comes from a male patient under 10 years old who had a stem cell transplant for acute lymphoblastic leukemia, so the T cells may come from the graft donor. V and J are TRBV18 and TRBJ2-5; weak D call: TRBD1 (6 bases). The CDR3 sequence is CASSLRTAVQETQYF. CDR3 nucleotides: TGTGCCAGCTCACTACGGACAGCCGTCCAAGAGACCCAGTACTTC.